A single TCR beta chain is shown here with its context. Its cognate antigen has yet to be identified. Within one base of it there is no much larger clone, and no base qualities were kept. The receptor library was made with 5' RACE. Instrument used: Illumina MiSeq. During library preparation, unique molecular identifiers were attached to individual cDNA molecules so that TCRs could be counted in a quantitative, reproducible way. In the original analysis: Samples had a median of roughly 91,000 TCRs, with a range from roughly 23,224 to 700,000. V, J and CDR3 annotation of the TCR reads was performed with the Decombinator software suite. Every sample was subsampled to the same number of TCRs (28,000) for the PS versus PT1 abundance plots. TCRs were defined as expanded if absent before sensitization and observed at least eight times at the 2-week time point. In TCRdb, the public reads were trimmed at Q25 with fastp and aligned with MiXCR, with productive beta chains retained. Rows with a matching CDR3 protein are joined into one entry that keeps the most common DNA and genes. The V and J calls here are based on TCRdb, not the publication. This sample lists over 70,000 distinct CDR3 sequences; around 15% were detected once. The top ten hold 6.8% of the sample.

The record originates from a study of human T cells and chemical hapten exposure (dated by TCRdb to 2020 to 2023). About the study as a whole: Libraries were pooled for sequencing, and per-sample TCR yields varied mainly because of small differences in library volumes within the pool. This study followed changes in the peripheral blood TCR repertoire in vivo during primary and secondary sensitization of alopecia patients to the hapten diphenylcyclopropenone (DPC). Both TCR alpha and TCR beta chains were sequenced from each blood RNA sample. Results and caveats for the whole study, not just this receptor: Repeated subsampling changed both the strength of the expansion versus patch-test correlation and the threshold at which the correlation became significant. DPC sensitization did not change how many TCRs were above 1 in 1000 frequency, and no evidence was found of alterations in global repertoire structure.

Total RNA was isolated from unfractionated whole blood collected in Tempus Blood RNA tubes. About 5 healthy volunteers were used as TCR sequencing controls and were bled at day 0, 2 weeks and 6 weeks. This clonotype was obtained from a female donor in good health.

The sequenced DNA is TGTGCCAGCAGTGACGGGGCCTTAGGGCAGCCCCAGCATTTT. This encodes CASSDGALGQPQHF. This chain joins TRBV2 to TRBJ1-5; TRBD1 is possibly the D segment (5 matching bases). V gives up 3 bases and J gives up 7 bases, and the segment between their germline ends measures 13 bases. Via the germline V gene, CDR1 is SNHLY and CDR2 FYNNEI. Including the terminal cysteine and phenylalanine, the CDR3 comprises 14 residues. The CDR3 DNA has 42 bases and is translated from base 1.